These 9 T cell receptor beta chains were all obtained from the same sample, sequenced in a study of T-cell reconstitution after alpha-beta-depleted transplantation in children (dated by TCRdb to 2016 to 2017). Libraries were made using PCR. TCRdb records Illumina HiSeq 2500 as the sequencer. Molecular barcoding was employed in the preparation of TCR libraries, with unique molecular identifiers being used to normalize TCRbeta repertoire quantification. Through fastp at Q25 and MiXCR, TCRdb rebuilt clones from the public reads, retaining in-frame beta chains. Each entry merges the rows of one CDR3 protein and shows their most common DNA and genes. The sample has approximately 44,000 distinct CDR3 sequences on record, approximately 6% of them singletons. Around 30% of the sample is held by the ten biggest clonotypes. The sample's time point, from its label and the paper: day 60 (about 2 months) after transplantation. The treatment or condition label, read with the paper, signifies: allogeneic hematopoietic cell transplantation with graft depleted of TCRalphabeta T cells and CD19 B cells.

The sample here was PBMCs, mostly from graft donor cells, taken 60 days after TCRalphabeta/CD19-depleted stem cell transplant. The receptors were gathered from a female patient aged 2-10 years who had a stem cell transplant for aplastic anemia, so the T cells may come from the graft donor.

This clonotype has just a few counts. A junction boundary mismatches the germline segment, possibly from a read error. The chain joins TRBV10-1 to TRBJ2-1; 10 bases are a match to TRBD2. Germline V gene sequence: CDR1 WNHNN, CDR2 SYGVQD (reference sequence). This CDR3 spans 16 amino acids. DNA of the CDR3: TGCGCCAGCAGTGACCCTAGCGGGAGTGGCTACGATGAGCAGTTCTTC. Its translation is CASSDPSGSGYDEQFF.

This clonotype was seen many times. The gene calls are TRBV7-3 and TRBJ1-1; 9 bases agree with TRBD1. This CDR3 has 15 residues. V shed 5 bases, J shed 0 bases, and the junction held 4 bases outside the gene matches. Germline V gene lookup returns CDR1 SGHTA and CDR2 FQGTGA. CDR3 DNA: TGTGCCAGCAGCCAACAGGGGGCGGTGAACACTGAAGCTTTCTTT. Its protein product is CASSQQGAVNTEAFF. Filled out from reference TRBV7-3 and TRBJ1-1, the complete variable domain reads GAGVSQTPSNKVTEKGKYVELRCDPISGHTALYWYRQSLGQGPEFLIYFQGTGAADDSGLPNDRFFAVRPEGSVSTLKIQRTERGDSAVYLCASSQQGAVNTEAFFGQGTRLTVV.

This clonotype was detected many times. The rearrangement uses TRBV9 and TRBJ2-3; 8 nucleotides match TRBD2. V trimming: 4 bases; J trimming: 1 base; junction bases outside the gene matches: 8. This CDR3 region has 16 residues. CDR1 SGDLS and CDR2 YYNGEE come from the germline V gene. CDR3 residues: CASSKAGLGGTDTQYF. DNA of the CDR3: TGTGCCAGCAGCAAAGCGGGACTAGGTGGCACAGATACGCAGTATTTT.

This clonotype was counted ten times or more. The J gene is TRBJ1-1, the V gene TRBV7-6; no firm D call. Germline-derived CDR1 and CDR2 are SGHVS and FNYEAQ. Trimming removed 0 bases from V and 1 base from J, with 6 bases in between. There are 14 residues in the CDR3. The chain's CDR3 is CASSLAPGNTEAFF. The CDR3 DNA reads as TGTGCCAGCAGCTTAGCTCCAGGGAACACTGAAGCTTTCTTT.

This clonotype was seen at least ten times. The V and J genes are TRBV25-1 and TRBJ2-7; no firm D call. The V gene lost 0 bases and the J gene lost 6 bases, with 12 bases spanning the gap. In germline, CDR1 is MGHDK, CDR2 SYGVNS. There are 14 residues in the CDR3. The CDR3 DNA reads TGTGCCAGCAGTGAATACCCTGAGAGTGGCGAGCAGTACTTC. As protein: CASSEYPESGEQYF.

This clonotype was seen at least ten times. The chain employs TRBV12-3 or TRBV12-4 and TRBJ1-2; D not certain. The CDR3 length is 15 residues. The V end was cut by 1 base, the J end by 2 bases, with 11 bases between. For the CDR3, the DNA is TGTGCCAGCAGTTTAGGCCCGACGGTCAACTATGGCTACACCTTC. It translates to CASSLGPTVNYGYTF.

This clonotype occurred many times. The rearrangement uses TRBV6-5 and TRBJ2-5; no clear D. Trimming pared 2 bases from V and 6 bases from J, leaving 13 bases between. The CDR3 spans 14 residues. CDR1 and CDR2 (germline): MNHEY, SVGAGI. The CDR3 here is CASSYVGVPKTQYF. DNA of the CDR3: TGTGCCAGCAGTTACGTTGGGGTCCCCAAGACCCAGTACTTC.

This clonotype was seen many times. V gene TRBV20-1 combines with J gene TRBJ2-1; 9 bases are a match to TRBD2. Germline values: CDR1 DFQATT, CDR2 SNEGSKA (reference sequence). CDR3 length: 19 residues. Trimming cost V 7 bases and J 1 base; bases outside gene matches: 20. The CDR3 sequence is CSVPNLAGPGAKSYNEQFF. The CDR3 nucleotides are TGCAGTGTTCCTAACCTAGCGGGGCCCGGTGCAAAGTCCTACAATGAGCAGTTCTTC.

This clonotype was counted at least ten times. CDR3 sequence reads: CASSQVSGGSYEQYF. CDR3 bases: TGTGCCAGCAGCCAGGTTAGCGGGGGCAGCTACGAGCAGTACTTC. J is TRBJ2-7 and V is TRBV3-1; TRBD2 aligns across 9 bases. CDR1 is LGHDT, CDR2 YNNKEL, per germline (reference sequence). V trimming: 3 bases; J trimming: 3 bases; junction bases outside the gene matches: 6. This CDR3 comprises 15 residues.